Listed here is a single TCR beta chain. Either two negative PCRs, clearance, or symptom resolution qualified Cohort 3 donors as recovered. The data belong to a study of blood T cell repertoires in COVID-19. Study as a whole: In each case, the material was cDNA or gDNA derived from T cells, B-cell-depleted T cells, or PBMCs.

Only in-frame clones appear in the TCRdb table, and some are missing; sequencing was by immunoSEQ multiplex PCR. This table has roughly 500,000 clones, about 88% appearing once. This TCR was sampled from a woman aged 55-75 years who had recovered from COVID-19. Sequenced input: PBMCs or T cells enriched from blood (not recorded which).

CDR3 loop: CASSRGSFPQETQYF. CDR3 bases: TGTGCCAGCAGTAGGGGTAGTTTTCCCCAAGAGACCCAGTACTTC. This chain uses TRBV25-1 with TRBJ2-5; maybe TRBD1 (5 bases). CDR3 length: 15 amino acids. Between the trimmed V and J ends, which lost 5 bases and 1 base, there was a span of 14 bases. CDR1 MGHDK and CDR2 SYGVNS come from the germline V gene.